The subject of this entry is one T cell receptor (beta chain). Its antigen target is currently unknown. One end of the junction is discordant with germline, which a read error may explain. The cohort consisted of 600 to 750 healthy bone marrow donors. Cohort members were all nominally healthy when sampled, although unrecorded immune exposures were likely present. The donor was CMV seronegative and was included in the group of approximately 350 seronegative cohort members. A peripheral blood sample was provided by each donor, and peripheral blood mononuclear cells were used for TCR beta sequencing. Genomic DNA was extracted from the blood cell samples with the Qiagen DNeasy Blood Extraction Kit. The library was made by the immunoSEQ multiplex PCR assay. For the multiplex PCR, a mixture combining 60 forward primers for TCR Vbeta segments and 13 reverse primers for TCR Jbeta segments was used. A multiplex PCR assay on genomic DNA amplified the CDR3 region of rearranged TCR beta genes. On the Illumina HiSeq System, the amplified TCR beta libraries were sequenced as 87-base-pair reads. Per the authors' processing: A later analysis tallied roughly 76 million unique TCR beta chains across the approximately 670 repertoires, and approximately 12 million of those chains were shared by two or more donors. Raw reads were error-corrected and collapsed into unique sequences with a nearest-neighbor algorithm that merged closely related sequences to remove PCR and sequencing errors. CDR3 sequences were aligned to IMGT reference sequences to assign V, D and J gene segments. For a sequence to be retained, at least a six-nucleotide match to both a V gene segment and a J gene segment was required. Rearrangements were classified as productive when the CDR3 lacked stop codons and remained in frame with V and J, and all other rearrangements were classified as non-productive. CDR3 was defined by IMGT convention, running from the second conserved V-encoded cysteine to the conserved J-encoded phenylalanine. The earlier analysis of about 610 of the donors excluded any sequence lacking an unambiguous match to a single V gene segment. In an earlier analysis of around 590 of the donors, a V segment was called functional when productive rearrangements were above 56.7%, and segregating when the standard deviation between donors exceeded 5%. To diagnose cytomegalovirus status from the catalog of TCR beta chain sequences, a statistical classification framework was built. V and J gene assignment, in a later analysis, came from comparing TCR nucleotide sequences with IMGT/GENE-DB human TR gene sequences. A later analysis assigned CDR3 sequences and most-parsimonious VDJ recombination scenarios with the TCRdist pipeline. In a later analysis, each TCR beta chain was defined by its CDR3 amino acid sequence together with its V-gene family, and reads without a unique V-gene family were excluded. A later analysis removed 500 to 650 highly shared, low-generation-probability nucleotide sequences to deal with suspected cross-contamination and a sequencing artifact. In a later analysis, a clonal expansion index for each public chain was calculated from normalized within-repertoire ranks of inferred template counts. In a later analysis, generation probabilities were computed with a VDJ recombination model fitted to out-of-frame rearrangements, and the resulting probabilities were checked against IGoR. Hypergeometric tests were used in a later analysis to score TCR-TCR, TCR-HLA and TCR-CMV co-occurrence, with a repertoire-size bias correction applied to the TCR pairs. To estimate false discovery rates, a later analysis permuted the HLA or CMV assignments 20 times. In a later analysis, co-occurring TCRs were grouped using DBSCAN, with TCRdist sequence similarity added in when clustering inside HLA-allele-positive subsets. Repertoires with fewer than 30,000 or more than 120,000 public chains, plus five repertoires with anomalous nucleotide sharing, were excluded from co-occurrence clustering. Not all clones reach the TCRdb copy of this immuneACCESS table, which keeps in-frame sequences only. Checked studies attribute under half of the gap to unresolved V genes and leave the rest unexplained. D and trimming come from the DNA, and the V and J calls and clone size come from that table. This sample's clone table shows about 130,000 clones. Of the sample, under 2.5% falls within the top ten clones.

The CDR3 measures 15 amino acids from cysteine to phenylalanine. The only DNA kept is the CDR3, 45 bases in frame from the first base. Based on the germline V gene (reference sequence), the CDR1 and CDR2 sequences are SSHAT and FNYEAQ. The sample is drawn from a study of cytomegalovirus exposure and HLA in healthy donors (dated by TCRdb to the late 2010s). Turning to the overall study: An earlier analysis of 587 of the donors reported roughly 300 Gb of sequence data and roughly 120 million unique TCR beta sequences obtained from roughly 180 million T cells. About 280 gigabases of sequencing data and roughly 90 million unique TCR sequences were included in an early release covering about 620 HLA-typed donors. Of the roughly 430 genotyped donors, approximately 80% fell in the genetic ancestry cluster associated with self-reported Caucasian donors. The aim of the study was to test whether cataloging public T cell receptors could identify signatures of past pathogen exposure. The study used immunosequencing to profile the T cell repertoires of more than 650 subjects and linked those repertoires to cytomegalovirus serostatus. Along with the approximately 700-subject first cohort, a separate validation cohort of over 90 different subjects was used. To predict cytomegalovirus infection status, the study combined high-throughput TCR immunosequencing, statistical association of individual TCRs with disease status, and machine learning. A later analysis re-analyzed previously published TCR beta repertoires from about 600 donors and added high-resolution HLA genotyping to study TCR occurrence patterns. The later analysis used no new phenotypic data to find candidate immune exposures, relying instead on TCR beta sequences and their occurrence across donors. To decide whether each TCR beta V gene segment behaved as functional or pseudogenic, an earlier analysis of some 600 of the donors relied on high-throughput TCR beta sequencing. Donor age, sex, ethnicity and CMV serostatus were collected together with the repertoire data. In a later genetic analysis, genome-wide SNP genotypes for about 55% of the roughly 700 donors were used, and that subset was treated as a discovery cohort. Every discovery cohort repertoire had been produced on one sequencing platform. Both class I and class II loci were covered by HLA typing, at four-digit resolution. The number of donors typed differed by locus, with roughly 629-640 for A, B, C, DRB1 and DQB1, 522 for DQA1, over 600 for DPA1, and roughly 450 for DPB1. Several DR-DQ haplotypes were handled as single units for association and clustering because linkage in the cohort was strong. Among some 400 genotyped donors of the cohort, an average of approximately 240,000 unique TCR beta nucleotide sequences was sequenced per donor, of which 15% to 20% were non-productive.

Paper-wide results and their limitations: In the study, about 150 TCR beta chains were listed as associated with cytomegalovirus. A group of highly shared sequence variants was considered likely to be a technical artifact of the sequencing pipeline. Sequencing depth was assumed to be roughly uniform across donors in the presence/absence analyses, though that assumption may not hold. In a later analysis, HLA-associated TCR beta chains showed more clonal expansion and lower generation probabilities than non-associated chains that were equally common. V-gene and J-gene trimming of TCR beta chains was associated with a missense DCLRE1C variant in a later genetic analysis, and the association was replicated in an independent cohort. Because the 87-base-pair reads could not distinguish some IMGT-functional V segments, including TRBV6-2 and TRBV6-3, those segments were excluded. In this cohort, only TCR beta chains were sequenced, and detectable features were limited by the absence of alpha or paired-chain data. Several of the top co-occurrence clusters appeared to be linked to parvovirus B19, influenza, CMV and Epstein-Barr virus, according to a later analysis. In vitro tests confirmed that a few of the cytomegalovirus-associated TCR beta chains recognize cytomegalovirus antigens. Strong co-occurrence of HLA alleles, especially DR and DQ, made assigning TCR associations to individual alleles difficult. A further reported finding was that TCR beta sequences accurately predicted the HLA-A and HLA-B alleles for most subjects in the first cohort. Because counts were too low, roughly 16 rarely observed V segments, including chromosome 9 orphons, were left out of the earlier analysis of some 600 of the donors. At a false discovery rate of 0.05, a later analysis linked around 15,000 TCR beta sequences to specific HLA alleles. According to a later analysis, most CMV-associated TCR beta chains appeared to be HLA-restricted, and the HLA associations seemed to be driven largely by CMV exposure. Broadly in line with IMGT annotations, most TCR beta V segments showed up in productive rearrangements about 90% or about 30% of the time in an earlier analysis of 587 of the donors. The classifier was reported to diagnose cytomegalovirus status with high specificity and sensitivity in both the original and validation cohorts. A later genetic analysis reported fewer N-insertions in productive TCRs among donors in an Asian-associated ancestry cluster than the roughly 620-donor mean. Immune exposure information for the cohort was limited to CMV serostatus. Correlated functional status among segregating V segments might be attributable to linkage disequilibrium, but an unknown experimental factor could not be ruled out. Because HLA typing was unavailable for some donors at each locus, only the typed subset was used in association tests. In a later analysis, the rate of TCR association differed among HLA loci, with DRB1 alleles having the most associated TCRs and HLA-C alleles having the fewest. Most TCR sequences were seen in very few donors, while some public TCRs were found in many individuals. The authors suggested that the approach could potentially be extended to other disease states and immunological phenotypes.

The clonotype was recovered from a man between 40 and 49 years old in good health and CMV-seronegative. In this chain, TRBV7-7 is recombined with TRBJ2-5; D gene: possibly TRBD1, on 5 matching bases. The material sequenced was PBMCs. The CDR3 is CASSLGAGRGETQYF. The bases are TGTGCTAGCAGCTTAGGGGCAGGGCGAGGAGAGACCCAGTACTTC.